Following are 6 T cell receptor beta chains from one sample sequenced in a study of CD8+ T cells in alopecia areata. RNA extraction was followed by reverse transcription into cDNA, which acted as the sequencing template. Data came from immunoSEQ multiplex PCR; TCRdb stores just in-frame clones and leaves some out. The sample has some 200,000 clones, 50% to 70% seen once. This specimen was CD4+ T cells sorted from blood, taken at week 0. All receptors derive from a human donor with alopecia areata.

Here the CDR3 DNA reads TGTGCCTGGGCGGGGCAGAACACTGAAGCTTTCTTT. Residues: CAWAGQNTEAFF. The rearrangement links TRBV30 to TRBJ1-1; possibly TRBD1 for D (5 bases). This CDR3 spans 12 amino acids. Germline V CDR1 and CDR2: GTSNPN, SVGIG (reference sequence). Trimming left V 5 bases short and J 1 base short, with 8 bases between.

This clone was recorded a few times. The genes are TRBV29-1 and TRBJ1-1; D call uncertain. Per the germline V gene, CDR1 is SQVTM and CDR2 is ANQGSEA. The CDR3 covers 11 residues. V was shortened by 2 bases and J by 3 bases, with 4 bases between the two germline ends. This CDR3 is CSVEKYTEAFF. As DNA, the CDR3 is TGCAGCGTTGAAAAATACACTGAAGCTTTCTTT.

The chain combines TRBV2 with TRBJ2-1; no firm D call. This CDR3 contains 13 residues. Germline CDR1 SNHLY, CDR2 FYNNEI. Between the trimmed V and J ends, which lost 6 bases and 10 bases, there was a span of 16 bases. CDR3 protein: CASSHLEVVEQFF. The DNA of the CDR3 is TGTGCCAGCAGCCATCTTGAGGTTGTGGAGCAGTTCTTC.

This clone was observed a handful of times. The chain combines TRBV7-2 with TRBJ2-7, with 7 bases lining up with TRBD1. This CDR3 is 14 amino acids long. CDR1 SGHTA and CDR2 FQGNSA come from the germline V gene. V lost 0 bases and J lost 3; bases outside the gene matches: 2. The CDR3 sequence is CASSLAAGGYEQYF. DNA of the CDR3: TGTGCCAGCAGCTTAGCGGCAGGGGGCTACGAGCAGTACTTC. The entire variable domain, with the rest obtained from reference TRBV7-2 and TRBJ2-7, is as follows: GAGVSQSPSNKVTEKGKDVELRCDPISGHTALYWYRQSLGQGLEFLIYFQGNSAPDKSGLPSDRFSAERTGGSVSTLTIQRTQQEDSAVYLCASSLAAGGYEQYFGPGTRLTVT.

This CDR3 is CASSGGPAYEQYF. The CDR3 DNA sequence: TGTGCCAGCTCCGGGGGCCCAGCCTACGAGCAGTACTTC. This rearrangement joins TRBV6-5 to TRBJ2-7, with D perhaps assigned TRBD1 or TRBD2 (6 bases each). Germline lookup yields CDR1 MNHEY and CDR2 SVGAGI. Trimming cost V 8 bases and J 2 bases, with 13 bases left between them. There are 13 residues in the CDR3.

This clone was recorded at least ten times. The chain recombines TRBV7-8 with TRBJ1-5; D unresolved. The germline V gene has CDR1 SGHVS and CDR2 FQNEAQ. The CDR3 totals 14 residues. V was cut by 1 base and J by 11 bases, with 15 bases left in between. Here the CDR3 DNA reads TGTGCCAGCAGCTTAGTTGAGACATTCCAAGCCCAGCATTTT. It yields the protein CASSLVETFQAQHF.